These 11 T cell receptor beta chains were all obtained from the same sample, sequenced in a study of blood T cell repertoires in COVID-19. Measured with immunoSEQ multiplex PCR; TCRdb has only the in-frame clones, and not every one. The sample lists over 95,000 clones; around 85% were seen once. Sequenced: peripheral blood. These receptor sequences come from a woman aged 55-69 years with COVID-19, enrolled during active disease.

The rearrangement links TRBV19 to TRBJ2-7, with TRBD2 as a possible D gene (6 bases). In germline, CDR1 is LNHDA, CDR2 SQIVND (reference sequence). This CDR3 is built from 14 residues. The ends were cut back, 4 bases at V and 2 bases at J, with 12 bases in the middle. Written as DNA, the CDR3 is TGTGCCAGTAGTACCAGGACGGGAGCCTACGAGCAGTACTTC. Translating it yields CASSTRTGAYEQYF.

The rearrangement links TRBV11-2 to TRBJ1-3; D remains unclear. The germline gives CDR1 SGHAT, CDR2 FQNNGV. Trimming left V 1 base short and J 0 bases short, with 4 bases between. The CDR3 extends over 14 amino acids. The CDR3 DNA reads as TGTGCCAGCAGCTTAGCAATCTCTGGAAACACCATATATTTT. Protein sequence: CASSLAISGNTIYF.

The chain is built from TRBV18 and TRBJ1-1; the match to TRBD1 covers 10 bases. Germline trimming cut 3 bases from V and 6 bases from J; bases unmatched to any gene: 10. Germline V CDR1 and CDR2: KGHSH, LQKENI. The CDR3 contains 16 residues. CDR3 amino acids: CASSPGQGGRIAEAFF. The CDR3 DNA reads as TGTGCCAGCTCACCCGGACAGGGGGGTAGAATAGCTGAAGCTTTCTTT.

V is TRBV7-3 and J is TRBJ2-5, with TRBD2 matching 11 bases. CDR1 and CDR2 (germline): SGHTA, FQGTGA. Unmatched junction bases numbered 6, after V lost 2 bases and J lost 7 bases. This CDR3 spans 15 amino acids. This chain's CDR3 is CASSLASGGTGTQYF. CDR3 coding DNA: TGTGCCAGCAGCTTAGCTAGCGGGGGGACAGGGACCCAGTACTTC. The whole variable domain, filled in from reference TRBV7-3 and TRBJ2-5, reads GAGVSQTPSNKVTEKGKYVELRCDPISGHTALYWYRQSLGQGPEFLIYFQGTGAADDSGLPNDRFFAVRPEGSVSTLKIQRTERGDSAVYLCASSLASGGTGTQYFGPGTRLLVL.

This sequence joins TRBV3-1 (or the pseudogene TRBV3-2) and TRBJ1-1, with 8 positions matching TRBD1. From germline, CDR1 is LGHDT and CDR2 YNNKEL (reference sequence). This CDR3 has 15 amino acids. V dropped 2 bases and J dropped 1; count of bases not matched to a gene: 3. The CDR3 DNA reads as TGTGCCAGCAGCCAACCCGACAGGGGGAACACTGAAGCTTTCTTT. Amino acids: CASSQPDRGNTEAFF.

This clone was seen repeatedly, ten times or more. The chain employs TRBV9 and TRBJ2-5, with D tentatively TRBD1 (5 bases). The germline gives CDR1 SGDLS, CDR2 YYNGEE. The CDR3 is 14 amino acids. The germline V and J ends were trimmed by 4 bases and 7 bases, with 17 bases remaining between them. CDR3 DNA: TGTGCCAGCAGCCCGAATGACAGCCCAGGGACCCAGTACTTC. It yields the protein CASSPNDSPGTQYF.

The rearrangement links TRBV19 to TRBJ1-1; D remains ambiguous. CDR1 is LNHDA, CDR2 SQIVND, per germline (reference sequence). The CDR3 loop spans 15 amino acids. V lost 5 bases and J lost 0, with 13 bases in between. The CDR3 loop is CASSWSLGMNTEAFF. The DNA for the CDR3 is TGTGCCAGTAGTTGGTCTTTGGGCATGAACACTGAAGCTTTCTTT.

The table lists this clone with a few counts. The rearrangement joins TRBV4-1 to TRBJ2-7, with 11 positions matching TRBD2. The CDR3 has 16 amino acids. V lost 4 bases and J lost 0; bases outside the gene matches: 5. CDR1 is MGHRA, CDR2 YSYEKL, per germline. Here the CDR3 reads CASSPPTSGVSYEQYF. The CDR3 bases are TGCGCCAGCAGCCCGCCGACTAGCGGGGTCTCCTACGAGCAGTACTTC.

The CDR3 nucleotides read TGTGCCAGCAGCCCCGGACTAGCGGAGACCCAGTACTTC. This sequence encodes CASSPGLAETQYF. This chain connects TRBV5-6 to TRBJ2-5; 9 nucleotides match TRBD2. The germline gives CDR1 SGHDT, CDR2 YYEEEE. Trimming cost V 4 bases and J 5 bases; bases outside gene matches: 3. The CDR3 sequence is 13 residues long.

This rearrangement joins TRBV6-2 or TRBV6-3 to TRBJ2-2; 10 positions agree with TRBD2. V was clipped by 0 bases and J by 3 bases; unmatched bases: 7. The CDR3 totals 18 residues. Per germline, CDR1 MNHEY and CDR2 SVGEGT. The CDR3 spells CASSYSTSGYRYTGELFF. The CDR3 nucleotides are TGTGCCAGCAGTTACTCGACTAGCGGGTACAGATACACCGGGGAGCTGTTTTTT.

CDR3 sequence reads: CASSPPAEQGSGYTF. Here the CDR3 DNA reads TGTGCCAGCTCACCACCGGCAGAACAGGGCTCTGGCTACACCTTC. The chain links TRBV18 to TRBJ1-2; TRBD1 is a possible D gene (6 bases). The CDR3 extends over 15 amino acids. Trimming took off 0 bases at V and 7 bases at J, with 15 bases between the two ends. Germline CDR1 and CDR2: KGHSH and LQKENI.